Listed here are 14 T cell receptor delta chains from one sample, sequenced in a study of γδ T cells in repeated Plasmodium falciparum infection. TCRdb re-called clones from the multiplex PCR reads using CATT. The table has 85,000 to 100,000 delta-chain clones, 0.98% seen once; the top ten hold 9.6%. Flow sorting of PBMC yielded separate Vgamma9/Vdelta2+ and Vdelta2-negative gammadelta T cell populations for bulk repertoire analysis. The sample taken for sequencing was gamma-delta T cells from blood. These receptors came from a pool of human donors (malaria-infected and uninfected, not separated).

With regard to this clone: The TCRdb protein, from a much larger clone, departs from this DNA's translation at residue 11, likely by read error; the protein shown derives from the DNA. The genes are TRDV1 and TRDJ1, with D unresolved. With 2 bases removed from V and 2 bases from J, the gap between germline ends came to 27 bases. CDR1 is TSWWSYY and CDR2 is QGS in the germline V gene. This CDR3 has 20 amino acids. The CDR3 sequence: CALGEGPGLSHGTGTDKLIF. For the CDR3, the DNA is TGTGCTCTTGGGGAAGGACCCGGCCTATCCCATGGAACGGGTACCGATAAACTCATCTTT.

A note on this clone: The amino acid sequence in TCRdb belongs to a much larger clone and departs from this DNA's translation at residue 3, likely a sequencing read error; the sequence shown is translated from the DNA. The chain is built from TRDV2 and TRDJ1; TRDD3 agrees at 11 bases. No J gene is reported in TCRdb; it was inferred here by comparing the DNA with germline. This CDR3 has 18 amino acids. Germline-derived CDR1 and CDR2 are GEAIGNYY and EKD. The CDR3 DNA sequence: TGTGCCCGTGACACCGTCGTTGGGGGATACGCGTACACCGATAAACTCATCTTT. It codes for CARDTVVGGYAYTDKLIF.

About this clone itself: This is likely an artifact of a read error, given a far larger clone one base away. Other nucleotide sequences in the sample specify the same CDR3. The rearrangement uses TRDV1 and TRDJ1; TRDD3 aligns across 11 bases. TCRdb carries no J gene annotation; the J gene was assigned here by matching the DNA with germline. Per the germline V gene, CDR1 is TSWWSYY and CDR2 is QGS. The CDR3 loop spans 23 amino acids. In DNA form, the CDR3 reads TGTGCCCTTGGGTACCTTGTACGCTTCGGAAGGTTGGGGGATACGCATTCTTCCGATAAACTCATCTTT. It codes for CALGYLVRFGRLGDTHSSDKLIF.

As concerns this clone: A far larger clone is one base from this, pointing to a likely read error. This CDR3 is also generated by other DNA sequences in the sample. The V call is TRDV1, the J call TRDJ3, with D possibly matching TRDD3 (5 bases). Because TCRdb records no J gene, it was assigned here through a match of the DNA to germline. This CDR3 has 19 residues. Germline loops: CDR1 TSWWSYY, CDR2 QGS. In nucleotides, the CDR3 is TGTGCTCTTGGGTCGCTAAGGAAACTTTCGACCTGGGACACCCGGCAGATGTTTTTC. This sequence encodes CALGSLRKLSTWDTRQMFF.

The chain uses TRDV1 and TRDJ1; D is unclear. TCRdb lists no J gene, so it was determined here by aligning the DNA to germline. The V and J ends lost 4 bases and 3 bases respectively, with 12 bases between them. There are 14 residues in the CDR3. CDR1 and CDR2 from the germline V gene are TSWWSYY and QGS. As DNA, the CDR3 is TGTGCTCTTGGGGTCCAAGGTTGGCCCGATAAACTCATCTTT. As protein: CALGVQGWPDKLIF.

Concerning this clone: TCRdb's entry gives the protein of a much larger clone, which mismatches this DNA's translation at residue 11, likely from a read error; the protein reported here is translated from the DNA. The rearrangement uses TRDV2 and TRDJ1; 8 bases align to TRDD3. The trim removed 0 bases at V and 1 base at J, leaving 9 bases unmatched. There are 17 residues in the CDR3. CDR1 is GEAIGNYY, CDR2 EKD, per germline. As DNA, the CDR3 is TGTGCCTGTGACACCGTCTCCGGGATACGAACCACCGATAAACTCATCTTT. It encodes CACDTVSGIRTTDKLIF.

A remark on this clone: For this DNA, TCRdb reports the protein of a much larger clone, which diverges at residue 10, most likely from a read error; the protein presented here is translated directly from the DNA. This chain connects TRDV1 to TRDJ1, with no clear D. CDR1 is TSWWSYY and CDR2 is QGS in the germline V gene. Trimming removed 2 bases from V and 0 bases from J, with 31 bases in between. This CDR3 has 22 residues. This chain's CDR3 is CALGEESPPASASSPYTDKLIF. The CDR3 bases are TGTGCTCTTGGGGAAGAGTCCCCTCCTGCCTCTGCTAGCTCTCCGTACACCGATAAACTCATCTTT.

This clone was detected a few times. Translating this DNA gives a protein that differs at residue 5 from the TCRdb one, which belongs to a much larger clone; a read error is likely, and the protein shown is this translation. The chain recombines TRDV2 with TRDJ1; 12 nucleotides align to TRDD3. TCRdb is silent on the J gene; assignment here came from matching the DNA to germline. Germline lookup yields CDR1 GEAIGNYY and CDR2 EKD. The length of the CDR3 is 18 residues. The trim removed 2 bases at V and 1 base at J, leaving 10 bases unmatched. The CDR3 region is CACDMITGGYSSTDKLIF. The CDR3 DNA reads TGTGCCTGTGACATGATTACTGGGGGATACTCGTCCACCGATAAACTCATCTTT.

A few counts support this clone. A far larger clone is off by one base, so a read error is likely. The same CDR3 is also encoded by other DNA sequences in this sample. This chain links TRDV1 with TRDJ1, with D uncertain. Here the J gene was assigned by germline matching of the DNA, as TCRdb has none. The CDR3 runs 19 residues. Trimming took off 0 bases at V and 2 bases at J, with 22 bases between the two ends. In germline, CDR1 is TSWWSYY, CDR2 QGS. CDR3 protein: CALGELKVTTVRYTDKLIF. For the CDR3, the DNA is TGTGCTCTTGGGGAACTAAAGGTGACTACTGTTCGGTATACCGATAAACTCATCTTT.

Only a few counts were recorded for this clone. This DNA's translation differs at residue 6 from TCRdb's protein, which comes from a much larger clone; a read error is likely, and the protein shown is translated from the DNA. V gene TRDV1 combines with J gene TRDJ1; 7 bases are a match to TRDD3. Unmatched junction bases numbered 13, after V lost 3 bases and J lost 0 bases. This CDR3 has 18 residues. Germline assignment: CDR1 TSWWSYY and CDR2 QGS. The CDR3: CALGDDRRGMDHTDKLIF. CDR3 nucleotide sequence: TGTGCTCTTGGGGATGACAGGAGGGGGATGGACCACACCGATAAACTCATCTTT.

This clone was counted between two and nine times. This is likely an artifact of a read error, given a far larger clone one base away. In the same sample, other DNA sequences code for this CDR3. This chain connects TRDV1 to TRDJ1; tentatively, D is TRDD2 (6 bases). In the absence of a J gene in TCRdb, the DNA was matched to germline to assign it here. The V gene's germline CDR1 is TSWWSYY and CDR2 QGS. V was cut by 6 bases and J by 2 bases, with 28 bases left in between. The CDR3 runs to 19 residues. CDR3 nucleotide sequence: TGTGCTCTTGGCCCGAGGGTCCTACAGGCGGGGTACGGGACCGATAAACTCATCTTT. It codes for CALGPRVLQAGYGTDKLIF.

This clone was counted a few times. TCRdb's entry gives the protein of a much larger clone, which mismatches this DNA's translation at residue 19, likely from a read error; the protein reported here is translated from the DNA. The V gene call reads TRDV1; no J gene was called; TRDD3 is taken as the D call from the table, unchecked against the DNA. The germline CDR1 and CDR2 sequences are TSWWSYY and QGS. This CDR3 is 20 amino acids long. The CDR3 protein is CALVFPDLVGVPLYTDKLTF. DNA of the CDR3: TGTGCTCTTGTGTTTCCTGATTTAGTGGGTGTTCCTCTATACACCGATAAACTCACCTTT.

In this sample, this clone turned up a few times. TCRdb's listed protein matches a much larger clone and diverges from this DNA's translation at residue 5, likely through a read error; the protein shown comes from the DNA. The chain recombines TRDV1 with TRDJ1, with TRDD3 matching over 13 bases. CDR1 and CDR2 (germline): TSWWSYY, QGS. Trimming removed 4 bases from V and 7 bases from J; junction bases left unmatched: 18. This CDR3 contains 19 residues. In DNA, the CDR3 is TGTGCTCTTGGGGCCGAGGCCTTCCTTACAACTGGGGGATACGGTAAACTCATCTTT. Its translation: CALGAEAFLTTGGYGKLIF.

Ten or more counts support this clone. A much larger clone differs from this one at a single base, so this may be a read error. The same CDR3 also results from other DNA sequences found in this sample. The chain couples TRDV1 to TRDJ1, with D possibly matching TRDD3 (7 bases). The CDR3 runs 18 residues. Looked up from germline, CDR1 is TSWWSYY and CDR2 is QGS. V lost 4 bases, J lost 8 bases, and 29 bases lay in between. CDR3 DNA: TGTGCTCTTGGGGTCCCACTTCCTCCGTTCTCTGGGGGCGACAAACTCATCTTT. Its translation: CALGVPLPPFSGGDKLIF.